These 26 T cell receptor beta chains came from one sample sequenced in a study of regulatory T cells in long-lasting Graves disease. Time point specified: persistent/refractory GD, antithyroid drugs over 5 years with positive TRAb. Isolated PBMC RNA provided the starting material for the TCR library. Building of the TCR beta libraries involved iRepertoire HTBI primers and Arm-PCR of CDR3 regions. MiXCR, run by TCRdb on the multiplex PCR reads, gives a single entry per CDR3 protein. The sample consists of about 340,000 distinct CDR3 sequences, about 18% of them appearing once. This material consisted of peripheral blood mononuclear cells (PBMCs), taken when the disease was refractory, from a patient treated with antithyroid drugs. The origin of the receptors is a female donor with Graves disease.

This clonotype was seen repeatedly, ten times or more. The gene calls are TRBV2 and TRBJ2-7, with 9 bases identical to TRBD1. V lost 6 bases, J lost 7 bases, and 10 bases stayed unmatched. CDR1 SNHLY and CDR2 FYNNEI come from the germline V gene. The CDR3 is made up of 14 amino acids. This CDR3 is CASRGGQGRQEQYF. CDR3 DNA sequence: TGTGCCAGCAGGGGGGGACAGGGAAGGCAAGAGCAGTACTTC.

CDR3 nucleotides: TGTGCCAGCAGTTCCACCTACAGGGTGGATGGCTACACCTTC. Residues: CASSSTYRVDGYTF. The chain has TRBV13 and TRBJ1-2; TRBD1 might be the D (6 bases). The CDR3 is made up of 14 amino acids. V gave up 6 bases and J gave up 6 bases, with 17 bases separating them. Germline V lookup: CDR1 PRHDT, CDR2 FYEKMQ (reference sequence). Complete variable domain (other parts from reference TRBV13 and TRBJ1-2): AAGVIQSPRHLIKEKRETATLKCYPIPRHDTVYWYQQGPGQDPQFLISFYEKMQSDKGSIPDRFSAQQFSDYHSELNMSSLELGDSALYFCASSSTYRVDGYTFGSGTRLTVV.

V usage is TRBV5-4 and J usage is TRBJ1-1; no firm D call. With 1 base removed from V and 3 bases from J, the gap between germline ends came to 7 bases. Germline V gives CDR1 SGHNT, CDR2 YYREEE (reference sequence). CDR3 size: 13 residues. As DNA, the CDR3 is TGTGCCAGCAGCTTGTCCCTAGACACTGAAGCTTTCTTT. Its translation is CASSLSLDTEAFF.

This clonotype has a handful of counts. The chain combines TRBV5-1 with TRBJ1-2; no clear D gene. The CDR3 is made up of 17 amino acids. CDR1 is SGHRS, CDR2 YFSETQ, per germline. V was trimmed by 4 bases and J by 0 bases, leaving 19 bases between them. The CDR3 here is CASSPVPLGVANYGYTF. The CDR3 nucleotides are TGCGCCAGCAGCCCGGTCCCGCTCGGGGTGGCTAACTATGGCTACACCTTC.

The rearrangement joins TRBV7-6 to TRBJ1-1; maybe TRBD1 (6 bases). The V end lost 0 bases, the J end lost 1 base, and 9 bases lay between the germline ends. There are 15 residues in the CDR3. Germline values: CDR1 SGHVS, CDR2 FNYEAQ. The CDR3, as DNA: TGTGCCAGCAGCTTAGCTTGGGGGGCGAACACTGAAGCTTTCTTT. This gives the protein CASSLAWGANTEAFF.

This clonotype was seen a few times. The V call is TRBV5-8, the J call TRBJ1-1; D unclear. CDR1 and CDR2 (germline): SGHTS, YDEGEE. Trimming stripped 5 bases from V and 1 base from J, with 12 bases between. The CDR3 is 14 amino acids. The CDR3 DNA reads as TGTGCCAGCAGGAGGCCTCCCCAGAACACTGAAGCTTTCTTT. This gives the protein CASRRPPQNTEAFF.

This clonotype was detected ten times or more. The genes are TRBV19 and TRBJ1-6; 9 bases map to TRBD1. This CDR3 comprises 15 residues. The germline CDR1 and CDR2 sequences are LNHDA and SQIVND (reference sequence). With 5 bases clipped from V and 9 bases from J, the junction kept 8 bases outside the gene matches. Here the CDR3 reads CASSPSDRGSSPLHF. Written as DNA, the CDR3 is TGTGCCAGTAGTCCCTCGGACAGGGGAAGTTCACCCCTCCACTTT.

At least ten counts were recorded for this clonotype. In DNA form, the CDR3 reads TGTGCCAGCAGCGTAGCTTTTAACACTTCACCCCTCCACTTT. Residues: CASSVAFNTSPLHF. This chain links TRBV9 with TRBJ1-6; no definite D call. CDR3 length: 14 residues. Germline V CDR1 and CDR2: SGDLS, YYNGEE. Trimming took 0 bases from V and 9 from J, leaving 10 bases between them.

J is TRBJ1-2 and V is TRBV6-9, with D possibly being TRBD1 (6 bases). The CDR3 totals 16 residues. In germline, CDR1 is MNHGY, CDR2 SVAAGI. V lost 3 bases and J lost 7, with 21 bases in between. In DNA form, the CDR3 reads TGTGCCAGCAGTTACTCGAATGGGGTGGGGGGCGGTGGCTACACCTTC. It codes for CASSYSNGVGGGGYTF.

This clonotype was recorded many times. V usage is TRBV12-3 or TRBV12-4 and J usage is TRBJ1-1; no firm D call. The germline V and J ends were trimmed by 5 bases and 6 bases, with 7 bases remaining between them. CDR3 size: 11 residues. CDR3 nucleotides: TGTGCCAGCAGTCGGGCGGCTGAAGCTTTCTTT. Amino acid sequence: CASSRAAEAFF.

CDR3 nucleotide sequence: TGCGCCAGCAGCGGGGCGCGGGTCAATCAGCCCCAGCATTTT. It translates to CASSGARVNQPQHF. The rearrangement joins TRBV4-3 to TRBJ1-5, with D perhaps matching TRBD1 (5 bases). Trimming took off 5 bases at V and 3 bases at J, with 11 bases between the two ends. CDR3 size: 14 residues. CDR1 and CDR2 from the germline V gene are LGHNA and YSLEER.

DNA of the CDR3: TGTGCCAGCAGCTTAGCAGCCTCTACAGAAGCTTTCTTT. It is translated as CASSLAASTEAFF. The rearrangement joins TRBV7-3 to TRBJ1-1; D is ambiguous. The CDR3 is made up of 13 amino acids. Germline V lookup: CDR1 SGHTA, CDR2 FQGTGA. V shed 2 bases and J shed 8 bases, with 12 bases lying between them.

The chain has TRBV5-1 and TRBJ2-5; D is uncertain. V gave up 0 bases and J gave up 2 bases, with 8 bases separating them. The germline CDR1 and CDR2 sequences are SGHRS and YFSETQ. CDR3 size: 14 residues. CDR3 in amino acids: CASSLGSRQETQYF. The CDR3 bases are TGCGCCAGCAGCTTGGGTAGCAGACAAGAGACCCAGTACTTC.

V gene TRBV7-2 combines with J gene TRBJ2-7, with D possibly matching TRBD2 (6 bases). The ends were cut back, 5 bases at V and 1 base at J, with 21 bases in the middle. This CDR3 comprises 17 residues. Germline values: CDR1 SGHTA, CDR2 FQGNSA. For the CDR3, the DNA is TGTGCCAGCAGCCTAACACCATACCTAGCGTCTTCCTACGAGCAGTACTTC. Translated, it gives CASSLTPYLASSYEQYF.

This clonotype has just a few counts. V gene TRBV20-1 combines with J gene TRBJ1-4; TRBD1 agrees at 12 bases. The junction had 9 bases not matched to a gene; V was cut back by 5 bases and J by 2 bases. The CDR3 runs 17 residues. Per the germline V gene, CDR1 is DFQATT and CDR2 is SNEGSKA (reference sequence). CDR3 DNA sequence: TGCAGTGCTCAGAAGTGGGACAGGGGGCCGACTAATGAAAAACTGTTTTTT. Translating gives CSAQKWDRGPTNEKLFF.

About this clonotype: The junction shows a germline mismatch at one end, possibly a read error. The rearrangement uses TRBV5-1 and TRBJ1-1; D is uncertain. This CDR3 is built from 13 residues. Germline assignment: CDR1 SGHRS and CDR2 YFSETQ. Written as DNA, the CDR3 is TGCGCCAGCAGCTTAGGCAAGAACACTGAAGCTTCCTTT. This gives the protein CASSLGKNTEASF.

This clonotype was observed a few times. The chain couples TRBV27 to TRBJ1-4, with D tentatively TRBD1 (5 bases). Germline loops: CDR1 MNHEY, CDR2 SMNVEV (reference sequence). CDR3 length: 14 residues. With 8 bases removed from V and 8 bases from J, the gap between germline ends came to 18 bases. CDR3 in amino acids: CASPHGGGGEKLFF. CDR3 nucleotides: TGTGCCAGCCCCCACGGCGGGGGGGGGGAAAAACTGTTTTTT.

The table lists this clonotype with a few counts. In DNA form, the CDR3 reads TGTGCCAGCAGCGTAGTCGGGACAGCAAACACCGGGGAGCTGTTTTTT. Translation gives CASSVVGTANTGELFF. This sequence joins TRBV9 and TRBJ2-2; TRBD1 agrees at 7 bases. From germline, CDR1 is SGDLS and CDR2 YYNGEE. The junction had 4 bases not matched to a gene; V was cut back by 0 bases and J by 2 bases. There are 16 residues in the CDR3.

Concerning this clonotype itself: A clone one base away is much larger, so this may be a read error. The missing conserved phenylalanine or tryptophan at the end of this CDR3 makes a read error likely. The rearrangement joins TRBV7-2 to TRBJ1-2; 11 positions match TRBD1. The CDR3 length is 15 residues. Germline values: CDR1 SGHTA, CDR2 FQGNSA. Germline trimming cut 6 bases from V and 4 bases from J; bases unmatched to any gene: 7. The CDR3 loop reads CASSLPGQGVYGYTL. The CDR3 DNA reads TGTGCCAGCAGTCTACCGGGACAGGGGGTCTATGGCTACACCCTC.

The CDR3 sequence: CATSSLRGPQETQYF. The CDR3 coding sequence is TGTGCCACCAGTAGTCTCAGGGGTCCCCAAGAGACCCAGTACTTC. The chain joins TRBV24-1 to TRBJ2-5; D is perhaps TRBD1 (6 bases). CDR3 length: 15 residues. The germline gives CDR1 KGHDR, CDR2 SFDVKD. V was clipped by 6 bases and J by 1 base, with 14 bases between them.

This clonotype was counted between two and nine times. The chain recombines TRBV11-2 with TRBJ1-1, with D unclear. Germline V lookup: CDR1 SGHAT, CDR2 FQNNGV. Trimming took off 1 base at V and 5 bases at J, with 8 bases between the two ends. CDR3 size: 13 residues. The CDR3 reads CASSLGLRTEAFF. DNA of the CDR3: TGTGCCAGCAGCTTAGGGTTGAGGACTGAAGCTTTCTTT.

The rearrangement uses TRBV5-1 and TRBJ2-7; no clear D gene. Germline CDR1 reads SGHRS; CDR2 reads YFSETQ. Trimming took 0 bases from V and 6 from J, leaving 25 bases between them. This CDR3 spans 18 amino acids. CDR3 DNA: TGCGCCAGCAGCTTGGTTTATAGCTCGGGCAGTACGCTTTCCGAGCAGTACTTC. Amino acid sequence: CASSLVYSSGSTLSEQYF. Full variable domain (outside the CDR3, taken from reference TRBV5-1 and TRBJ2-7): KAGVTQTPRYLIKTRGQQVTLSCSPISGHRSVSWYQQTPGQGLQFLFEYFSETQRNKGNFPGRFSGRQFSNSRSEMNVSTLELGDSALYLCASSLVYSSGSTLSEQYFGPGTRLTVT.

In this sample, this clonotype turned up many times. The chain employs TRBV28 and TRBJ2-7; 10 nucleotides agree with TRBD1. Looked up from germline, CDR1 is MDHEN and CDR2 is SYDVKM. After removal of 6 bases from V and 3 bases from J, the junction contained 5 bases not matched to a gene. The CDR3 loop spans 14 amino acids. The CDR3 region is CASRSTGGIYEQYF. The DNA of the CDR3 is TGTGCCAGCAGATCGACAGGGGGCATCTACGAGCAGTACTTC.

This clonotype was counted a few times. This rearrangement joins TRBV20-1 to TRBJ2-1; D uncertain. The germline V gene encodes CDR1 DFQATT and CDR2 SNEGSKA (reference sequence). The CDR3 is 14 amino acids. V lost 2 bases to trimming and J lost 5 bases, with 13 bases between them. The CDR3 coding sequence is TGCAGTGCTAGACCCTCGACATACCACAATGAGCAGTTCTTC. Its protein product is CSARPSTYHNEQFF.

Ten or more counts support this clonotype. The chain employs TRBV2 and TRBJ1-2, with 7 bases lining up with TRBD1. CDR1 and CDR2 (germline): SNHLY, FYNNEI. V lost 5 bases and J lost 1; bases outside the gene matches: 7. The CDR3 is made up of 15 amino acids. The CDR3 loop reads CASSHRTGVNYGYTF. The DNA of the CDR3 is TGTGCCAGCAGTCACCGGACAGGAGTTAACTATGGCTACACCTTC.

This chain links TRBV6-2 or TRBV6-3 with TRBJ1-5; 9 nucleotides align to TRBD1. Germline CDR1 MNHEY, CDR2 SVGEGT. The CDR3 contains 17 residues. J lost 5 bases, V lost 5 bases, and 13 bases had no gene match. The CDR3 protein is CASSTGQGNPAYQPQHF. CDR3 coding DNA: TGTGCCAGCAGTACGGGACAGGGTAATCCTGCTTATCAGCCCCAGCATTTT.